Sequencing of this TCR beta chain was carried out in a study of OX40 agonist ivuxolimab in advanced cancers. Study-level results: At 0.1 to 3.0 mg/kg and by week 6, CD4+ and CD8+ T cells in the blood had expanded clonally.

The data were produced by immunoSEQ multiplex PCR, yet TCRdb's version contains in-frame clones alone and is incomplete. The table records 100,000 to 120,000 clones, approximately 89% of them present only once. V gave up 6 bases and J gave up 7 bases; unmatched junction bases: 6. The CDR3 has 14 residues. The germline V gene has CDR1 KGHSH and CDR2 LQKENI. Regarding this clone: Antigen specificity is unknown.

This sample comprised CD4+ or CD8+ T cells sorted from blood, obtained in a trial of the OX40 agonist ivuxolimab. This sequence originates from an adult with an advanced solid tumor such as melanoma, head and neck, liver or kidney cancer. This chain links TRBV18 with TRBJ1-4, with 9 bases fitting TRBD1. CDR3 sequence: CASSQDRGSEKLFF. In DNA form, the CDR3 reads TGTGCCAGCTCCCAAGACAGGGGGAGTGAAAAACTGTTTTTT.